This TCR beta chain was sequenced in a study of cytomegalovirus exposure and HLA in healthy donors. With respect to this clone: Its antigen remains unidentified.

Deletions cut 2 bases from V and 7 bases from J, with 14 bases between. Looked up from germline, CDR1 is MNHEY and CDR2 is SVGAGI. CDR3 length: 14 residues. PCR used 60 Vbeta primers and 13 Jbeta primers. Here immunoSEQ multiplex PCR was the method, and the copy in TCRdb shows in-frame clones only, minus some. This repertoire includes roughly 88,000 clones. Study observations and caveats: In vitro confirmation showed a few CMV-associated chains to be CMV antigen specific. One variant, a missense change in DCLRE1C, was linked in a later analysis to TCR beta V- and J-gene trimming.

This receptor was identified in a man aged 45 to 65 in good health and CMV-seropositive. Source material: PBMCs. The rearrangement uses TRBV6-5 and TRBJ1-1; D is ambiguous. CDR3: CASSYIGEINEAFF. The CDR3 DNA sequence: TGTGCCAGCAGTTACATCGGGGAGATCAATGAAGCTTTCTTT.